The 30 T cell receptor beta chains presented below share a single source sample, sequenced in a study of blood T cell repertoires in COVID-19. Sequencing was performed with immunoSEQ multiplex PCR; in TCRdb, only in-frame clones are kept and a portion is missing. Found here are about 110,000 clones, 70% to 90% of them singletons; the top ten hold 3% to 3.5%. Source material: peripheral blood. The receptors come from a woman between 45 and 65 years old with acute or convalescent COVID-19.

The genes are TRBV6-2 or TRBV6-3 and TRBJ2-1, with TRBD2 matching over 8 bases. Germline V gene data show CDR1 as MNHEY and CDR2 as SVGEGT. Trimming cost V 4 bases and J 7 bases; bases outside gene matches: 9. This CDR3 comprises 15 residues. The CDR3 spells CASSLPSGGSNEQFF. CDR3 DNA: TGTGCCAGCAGTTTACCTTCGGGAGGGTCGAATGAGCAGTTCTTC.

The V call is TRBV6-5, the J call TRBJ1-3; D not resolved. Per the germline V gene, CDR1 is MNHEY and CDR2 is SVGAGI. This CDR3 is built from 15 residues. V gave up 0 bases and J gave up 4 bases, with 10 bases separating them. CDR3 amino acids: CASSYSRGVGNTIYF. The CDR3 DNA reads TGTGCCAGCAGTTACTCGCGGGGAGTGGGAAACACCATATATTTT.

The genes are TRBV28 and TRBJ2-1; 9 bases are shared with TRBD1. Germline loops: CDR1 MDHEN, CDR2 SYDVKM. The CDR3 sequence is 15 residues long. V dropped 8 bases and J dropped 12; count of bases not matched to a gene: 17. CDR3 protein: CASAGAGTGWVGQFF. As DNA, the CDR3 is TGTGCCAGCGCGGGGGCCGGGACAGGGTGGGTCGGGCAGTTCTTC. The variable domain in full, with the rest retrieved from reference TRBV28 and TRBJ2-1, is DVKVTQSSRYLVKRTGEKVFLECVQDMDHENMFWYRQDPGLGLRLIYFSYDVKMKEKGDIPEGYSVSREKKERFSLILESASTNQTSMYLCASAGAGTGWVGQFFGPGTRLTVL.

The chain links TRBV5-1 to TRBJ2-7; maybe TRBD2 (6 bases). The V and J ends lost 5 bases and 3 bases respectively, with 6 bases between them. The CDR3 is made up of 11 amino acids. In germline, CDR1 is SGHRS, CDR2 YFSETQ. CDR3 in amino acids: CASRDYYEQYF. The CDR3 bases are TGCGCCAGCAGGGACTACTACGAGCAGTACTTC.

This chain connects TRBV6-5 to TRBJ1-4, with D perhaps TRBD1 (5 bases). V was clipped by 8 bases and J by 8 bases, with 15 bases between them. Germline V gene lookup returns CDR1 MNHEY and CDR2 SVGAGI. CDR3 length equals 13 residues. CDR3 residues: CASQNPRGEKLFF. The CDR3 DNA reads TGTGCCAGCCAAAATCCGCGGGGGGAAAAACTGTTTTTT.

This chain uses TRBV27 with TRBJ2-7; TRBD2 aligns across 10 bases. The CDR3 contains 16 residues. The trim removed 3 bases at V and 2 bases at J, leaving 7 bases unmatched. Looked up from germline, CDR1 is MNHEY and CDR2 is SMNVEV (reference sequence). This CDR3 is CASSFETSGPTYEQYF. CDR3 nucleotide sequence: TGTGCCAGCAGTTTTGAGACTAGCGGGCCCACCTACGAGCAGTACTTC.

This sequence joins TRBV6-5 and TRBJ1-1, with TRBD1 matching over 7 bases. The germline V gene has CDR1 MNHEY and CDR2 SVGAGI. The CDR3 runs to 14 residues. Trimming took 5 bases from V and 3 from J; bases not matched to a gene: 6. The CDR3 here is CASSLTGIYTEAFF. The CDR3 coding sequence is TGTGCCAGCAGTCTGACAGGGATATACACTGAAGCTTTCTTT.

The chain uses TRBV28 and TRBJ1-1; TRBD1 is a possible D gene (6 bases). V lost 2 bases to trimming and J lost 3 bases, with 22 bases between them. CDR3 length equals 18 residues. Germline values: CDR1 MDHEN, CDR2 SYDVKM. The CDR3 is CASSLTRGGFPSHTEAFF. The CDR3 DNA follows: TGTGCCAGCAGTTTAACCAGGGGCGGTTTTCCCTCCCACACTGAAGCTTTCTTT.

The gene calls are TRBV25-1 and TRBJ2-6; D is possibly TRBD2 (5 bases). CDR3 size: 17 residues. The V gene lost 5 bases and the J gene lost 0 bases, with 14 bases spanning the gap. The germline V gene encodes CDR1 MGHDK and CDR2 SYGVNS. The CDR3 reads CASSRSGSSSGANVLTF. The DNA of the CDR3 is TGTGCCAGCAGTAGGAGCGGTTCAAGCTCTGGGGCCAACGTCCTGACTTTC.

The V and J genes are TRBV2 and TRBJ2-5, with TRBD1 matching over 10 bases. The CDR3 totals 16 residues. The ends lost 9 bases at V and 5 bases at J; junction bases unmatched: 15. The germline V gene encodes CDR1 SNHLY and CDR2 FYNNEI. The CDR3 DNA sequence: TGTGCCAGTCGGACCGCGGGACAGGGGTTTTCGGAGACCCAGTACTTC. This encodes CASRTAGQGFSETQYF.

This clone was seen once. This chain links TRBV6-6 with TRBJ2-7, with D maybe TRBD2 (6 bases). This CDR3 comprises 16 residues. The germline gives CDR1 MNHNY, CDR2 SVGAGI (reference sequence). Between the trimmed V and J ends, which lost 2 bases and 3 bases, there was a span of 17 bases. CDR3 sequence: CASSYGEAGSDYEQYF. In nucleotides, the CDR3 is TGTGCCAGCAGTTACGGGGAGGCGGGTTCTGACTACGAGCAGTACTTC.

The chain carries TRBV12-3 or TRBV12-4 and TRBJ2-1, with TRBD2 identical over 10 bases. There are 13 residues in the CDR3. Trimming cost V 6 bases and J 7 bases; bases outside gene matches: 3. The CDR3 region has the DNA TGTGCCAGCAGGATACTAGCGGGGAATGAGCAGTTCTTC. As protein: CASRILAGNEQFF.

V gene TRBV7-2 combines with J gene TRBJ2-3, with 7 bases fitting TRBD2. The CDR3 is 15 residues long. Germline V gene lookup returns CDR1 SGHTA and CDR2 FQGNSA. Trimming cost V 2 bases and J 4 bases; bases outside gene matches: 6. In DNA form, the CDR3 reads TGTGCCAGCAGCTTAATCGGACTAGGGGCAGATACGCAGTATTTT. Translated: CASSLIGLGADTQYF.

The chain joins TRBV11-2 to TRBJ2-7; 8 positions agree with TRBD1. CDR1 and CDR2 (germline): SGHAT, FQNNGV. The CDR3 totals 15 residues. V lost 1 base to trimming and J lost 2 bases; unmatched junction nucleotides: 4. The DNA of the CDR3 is TGTGCCAGCAGCTTAGGGCAGGGGGCACCCTACGAGCAGTACTTC. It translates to CASSLGQGAPYEQYF.

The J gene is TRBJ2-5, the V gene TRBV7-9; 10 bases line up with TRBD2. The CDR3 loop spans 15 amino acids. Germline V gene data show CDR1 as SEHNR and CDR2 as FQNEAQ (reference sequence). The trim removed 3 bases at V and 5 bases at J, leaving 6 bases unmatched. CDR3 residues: CASSFSSGRSETQYF. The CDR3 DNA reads TGTGCCAGCAGCTTTTCTAGCGGGAGATCGGAGACCCAGTACTTC.

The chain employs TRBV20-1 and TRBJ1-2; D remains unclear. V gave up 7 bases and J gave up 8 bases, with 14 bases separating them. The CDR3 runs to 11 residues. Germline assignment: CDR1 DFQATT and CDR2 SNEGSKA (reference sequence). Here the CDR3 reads CSVKTRGGYTF. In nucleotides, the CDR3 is TGCAGTGTCAAAACCCGGGGAGGCTACACCTTC.

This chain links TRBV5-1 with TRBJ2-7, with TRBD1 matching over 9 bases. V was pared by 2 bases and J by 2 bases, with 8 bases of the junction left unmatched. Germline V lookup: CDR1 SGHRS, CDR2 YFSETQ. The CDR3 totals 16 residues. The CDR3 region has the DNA TGCGCCAGCAGCTTTACAGGGGGCGGACAAACCTACGAGCAGTACTTC. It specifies CASSFTGGGQTYEQYF.

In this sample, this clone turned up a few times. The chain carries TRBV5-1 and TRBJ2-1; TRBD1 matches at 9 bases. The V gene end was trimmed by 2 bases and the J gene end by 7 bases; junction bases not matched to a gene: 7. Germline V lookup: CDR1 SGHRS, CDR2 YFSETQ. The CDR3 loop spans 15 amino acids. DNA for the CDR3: TGCGCCAGCAGCTTTTTACAGGGGGCGTGGAATGAGCAGTTCTTC. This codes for CASSFLQGAWNEQFF. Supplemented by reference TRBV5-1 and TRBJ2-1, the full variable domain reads KAGVTQTPRYLIKTRGQQVTLSCSPISGHRSVSWYQQTPGQGLQFLFEYFSETQRNKGNFPGRFSGRQFSNSRSEMNVSTLELGDSALYLCASSFLQGAWNEQFFGPGTRLTVL.

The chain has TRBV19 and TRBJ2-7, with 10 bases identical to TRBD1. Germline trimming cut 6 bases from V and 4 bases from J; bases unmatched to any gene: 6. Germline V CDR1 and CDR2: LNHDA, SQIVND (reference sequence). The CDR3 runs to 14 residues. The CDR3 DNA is TGTGCCAGTAGGCCGGGACAGGGGTTGTACGAGCAGTACTTC. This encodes CASRPGQGLYEQYF.

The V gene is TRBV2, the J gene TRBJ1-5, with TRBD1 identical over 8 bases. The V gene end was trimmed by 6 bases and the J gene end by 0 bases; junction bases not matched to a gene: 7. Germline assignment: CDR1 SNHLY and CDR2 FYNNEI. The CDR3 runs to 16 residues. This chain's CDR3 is CASRVDRGPSNQPQHF. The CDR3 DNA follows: TGTGCCAGCAGGGTCGACAGGGGACCTAGCAATCAGCCCCAGCATTTT.

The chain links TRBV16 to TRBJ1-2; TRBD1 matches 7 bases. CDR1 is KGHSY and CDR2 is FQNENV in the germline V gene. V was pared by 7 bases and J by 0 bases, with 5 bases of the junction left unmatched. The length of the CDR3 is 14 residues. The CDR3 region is CASTWDRANYGYTF. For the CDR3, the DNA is TGTGCCAGCACCTGGGACAGAGCTAACTATGGCTACACCTTC.

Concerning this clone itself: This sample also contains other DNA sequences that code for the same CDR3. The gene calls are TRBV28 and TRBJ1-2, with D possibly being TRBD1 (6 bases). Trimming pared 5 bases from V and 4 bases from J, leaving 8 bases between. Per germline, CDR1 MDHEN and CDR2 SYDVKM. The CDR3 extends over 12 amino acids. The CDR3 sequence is CASSLGGYGYTF. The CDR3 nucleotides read TGTGCCAGCAGTCTAGGGGGCTATGGCTACACCTTC.

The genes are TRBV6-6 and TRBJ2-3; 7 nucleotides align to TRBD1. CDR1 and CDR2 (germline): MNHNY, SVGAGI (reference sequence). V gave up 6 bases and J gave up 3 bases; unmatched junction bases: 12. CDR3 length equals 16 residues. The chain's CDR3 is CASSPGRRGLTDTQYF. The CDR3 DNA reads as TGTGCCAGCAGCCCCGGTCGTAGGGGGCTTACAGATACGCAGTATTTT.

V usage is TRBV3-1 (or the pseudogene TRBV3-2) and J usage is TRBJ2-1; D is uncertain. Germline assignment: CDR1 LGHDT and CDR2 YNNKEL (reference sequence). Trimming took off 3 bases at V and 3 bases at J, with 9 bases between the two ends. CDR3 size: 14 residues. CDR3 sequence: CASSQSPYYNEQFF. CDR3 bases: TGTGCCAGCAGCCAGAGCCCCTACTACAATGAGCAGTTCTTC.

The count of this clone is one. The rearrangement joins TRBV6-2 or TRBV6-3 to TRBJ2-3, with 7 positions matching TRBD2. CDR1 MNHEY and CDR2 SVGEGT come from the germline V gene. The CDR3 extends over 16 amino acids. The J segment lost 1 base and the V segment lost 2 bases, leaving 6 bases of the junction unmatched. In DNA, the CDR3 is TGTGCCAGCAGTTACACGGCGGGAGTGGGCACAGATACGCAGTATTTT. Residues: CASSYTAGVGTDTQYF.

The CDR3 protein is CASRRDRIYMNTEAFF. The CDR3 DNA reads TGTGCCAGCAGGAGAGACAGAATATATATGAACACTGAAGCTTTCTTT. V and J are TRBV21-1 and TRBJ1-1; TRBD1 is the table's D call and was not checked against the DNA. TRBV21-1 is a known pseudogene. The CDR3 runs to 16 residues.

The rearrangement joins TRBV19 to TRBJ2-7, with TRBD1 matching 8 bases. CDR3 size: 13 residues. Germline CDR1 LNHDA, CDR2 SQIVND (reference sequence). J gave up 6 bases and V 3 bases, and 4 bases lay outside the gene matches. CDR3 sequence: CASSMGQASEQYF. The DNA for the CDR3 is TGTGCCAGTAGTATGGGACAGGCGAGCGAGCAGTACTTC. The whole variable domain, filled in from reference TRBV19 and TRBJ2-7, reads DGGITQSPKYLFRKEGQNVTLSCEQNLNHDAMYWYRQDPGQGLRLIYYSQIVNDFQKGDIAEGYSVSREKKESFPLTVTSAQKNPTAFYLCASSMGQASEQYFGPGTRLTVT.

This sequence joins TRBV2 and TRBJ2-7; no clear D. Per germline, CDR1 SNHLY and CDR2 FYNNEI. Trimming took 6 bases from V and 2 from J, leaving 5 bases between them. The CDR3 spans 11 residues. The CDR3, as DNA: TGTGCCAGCAGCGAGACCTACGAGCAGTACTTC. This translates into CASSETYEQYF.

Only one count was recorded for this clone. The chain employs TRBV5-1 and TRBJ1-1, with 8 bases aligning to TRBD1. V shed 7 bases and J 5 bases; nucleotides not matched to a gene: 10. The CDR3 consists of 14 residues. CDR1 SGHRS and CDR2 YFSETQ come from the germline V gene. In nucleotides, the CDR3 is TGCGCCAGCGGACAGGGCGTAGGAGGAACTGAAGCTTTCTTT. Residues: CASGQGVGGTEAFF. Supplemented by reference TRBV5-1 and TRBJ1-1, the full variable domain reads KAGVTQTPRYLIKTRGQQVTLSCSPISGHRSVSWYQQTPGQGLQFLFEYFSETQRNKGNFPGRFSGRQFSNSRSEMNVSTLELGDSALYLCASGQGVGGTEAFFGQGTRLTVV.

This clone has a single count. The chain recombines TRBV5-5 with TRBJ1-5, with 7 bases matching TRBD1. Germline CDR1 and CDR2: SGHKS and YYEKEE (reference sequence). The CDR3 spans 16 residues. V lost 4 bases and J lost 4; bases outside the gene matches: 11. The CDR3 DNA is TGTGCCAGCAGCCCGGGACAGTTGGGAAGAAATCAGCCCCAGCATTTT. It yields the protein CASSPGQLGRNQPQHF.